What follows are 23 T cell receptor beta chains derived from one specimen sequenced in a study of response to subunit inactivated influenza vaccine. Using its own MiXCR run on the RT-PCR reads, TCRdb lists one record per CDR3 protein. This sample has 150,000 to 200,000 distinct CDR3 sequences, with 12% found just once. A further study also used this sample, focusing on T cells expressing NK-cell markers. As that study records: TCR beta cDNA was generated via 5'RACE template switching incorporating UMIs.

Sample: CD8+ T cells sorted from PBMCs, taken about 11 days after vaccination. These receptors originate from a man aged 50 to 60 who received an inactivated influenza vaccine.

This clonotype came up many times. The J gene is TRBJ1-2, the V gene TRBV12-3 or TRBV12-4; D perhaps matches TRBD1 (5 bases). CDR3 size: 12 residues. Trimming shortened V by 4 bases and J by 6 bases, and 9 bases separated the two germline ends. CDR3 sequence reads: CASSWGGDGYTF. Written as DNA, the CDR3 is TGTGCCAGCAGTTGGGGGGGTGATGGCTACACCTTC.

This clonotype was observed many times. This rearrangement joins TRBV20-1 to TRBJ2-7; no clear D. Deletions cut 6 bases from V and 3 bases from J, with 9 bases between. Germline V gene sequence: CDR1 DFQATT, CDR2 SNEGSKA (reference sequence). The CDR3 spans 11 residues. DNA of the CDR3: TGCAGTGCCAAAATGTACTACGAGCAGTACTTC. It encodes CSAKMYYEQYF.

The chain joins TRBV20-1 to TRBJ2-7; possibly TRBD1 or TRBD2 for D (5 bases each). CDR3 length: 16 amino acids. Germline loops: CDR1 DFQATT, CDR2 SNEGSKA (reference sequence). The V gene lost 0 bases and the J gene lost 3 bases, with 18 bases spanning the gap. The CDR3 DNA is TGCAGTGCTAGAGATCGGGAAGGGGAAGGGGTCTACGAGCAGTACTTC. Translation: CSARDREGEGVYEQYF.

V usage is TRBV5-1 and J usage is TRBJ2-7; 10 nucleotides match TRBD2. The V segment lost 1 base and the J segment 3 bases; nucleotides outside the gene matches: 1. The CDR3 consists of 14 residues. Germline values: CDR1 SGHRS, CDR2 YFSETQ. CDR3 in amino acids: CASSLTSGDYEQYF. The CDR3 region has the DNA TGCGCCAGCAGCTTGACTAGCGGGGACTACGAGCAGTACTTC. Together with reference TRBV5-1 and TRBJ2-7, the CDR3 gives the full variable domain: KAGVTQTPRYLIKTRGQQVTLSCSPISGHRSVSWYQQTPGQGLQFLFEYFSETQRNKGNFPGRFSGRQFSNSRSEMNVSTLELGDSALYLCASSLTSGDYEQYFGPGTRLTVT.

This clonotype was counted many times. The V gene is TRBV28, the J gene TRBJ2-1; 10 nucleotides agree with TRBD2. V was clipped by 3 bases and J by 8 bases; unmatched bases: 13. Germline CDR1 MDHEN, CDR2 SYDVKM. This CDR3 is built from 17 residues. The CDR3 protein is CASSFLERSGGAYEQFF. The CDR3 coding sequence is TGTGCCAGCAGTTTTCTGGAGAGGAGCGGGGGGGCCTATGAGCAGTTCTTC.

The rearrangement joins TRBV2 to TRBJ2-2, with D possibly TRBD2 on 7 matching bases. Per the germline V gene, CDR1 is SNHLY and CDR2 is FYNNEI. CDR3 size: 16 residues. V lost 9 bases, J lost 4 bases, and 21 bases lay in between. CDR3 DNA: TGTGCCAGTCAAGGGGGGGAGCGCCTGGCCACCGGGGAGCTGTTTTTT. Amino acid sequence: CASQGGERLATGELFF.

This clonotype was counted only a few times. V gene TRBV12-3 or TRBV12-4 combines with J gene TRBJ1-2, with 7 nucleotides matching TRBD1. This CDR3 is 13 amino acids long. The V gene end was trimmed by 6 bases and the J gene end by 4 bases; junction bases not matched to a gene: 5. CDR3 bases: TGTGCCAGCAGCGCCGGGACAGCCTATGGCTACACCTTC. Translated, it gives CASSAGTAYGYTF.

By frequency in the sample, this clonotype is medium-sized. This chain connects TRBV24-1 to TRBJ2-1; D gene uncertain. V gave up 4 bases and J gave up 9 bases, with 9 bases separating them. Germline values: CDR1 KGHDR, CDR2 SFDVKD. This CDR3 comprises 12 residues. The CDR3 DNA sequence: TGTGCCACCAGTGAATTGGGAAGTGAGCAGTTCTTC. Translating gives CATSELGSEQFF.

This clonotype was detected ten times or more. This chain connects TRBV4-1 to TRBJ2-5, with TRBD1 identical over 10 bases. The CDR3 has 15 residues. The V segment lost 4 bases and the J segment 4 bases; nucleotides outside the gene matches: 6. Germline lookup yields CDR1 MGHRA and CDR2 YSYEKL. The CDR3 sequence is CASSPQGQGVETQYF. The CDR3 DNA sequence: TGCGCCAGCAGCCCTCAAGGACAGGGGGTAGAGACCCAGTACTTC.

This clonotype came up many times. V is TRBV7-3 and J is TRBJ2-1; D perhaps matches TRBD2 (6 bases). The CDR3 length is 15 residues. The germline V and J ends were trimmed by 5 bases and 7 bases, with 18 bases remaining between them. Germline values: CDR1 SGHTA, CDR2 FQGTGA. CDR3: CASSPSVGRRNEQFF. The CDR3, as DNA: TGTGCCAGCAGCCCCAGTGTTGGGAGGCGGAATGAGCAGTTCTTC.

This rearrangement joins TRBV20-1 to TRBJ2-1; 10 bases match TRBD2. This CDR3 spans 14 amino acids. Per the germline V gene, CDR1 is DFQATT and CDR2 is SNEGSKA (reference sequence). Trimming at V came to 3 bases and at J to 3 bases, leaving 2 bases not matched to a gene. The DNA for the CDR3 is TGCAGTGCTAGTCCTAGCGGGGGCTACAATGAGCAGTTCTTC. It specifies CSASPSGGYNEQFF.

The chain joins TRBV18 to TRBJ2-1; TRBD1 is a possible D gene (5 bases). Between the trimmed V and J ends, which lost 3 bases and 8 bases, there was a span of 26 bases. Germline CDR1 KGHSH, CDR2 LQKENI. The CDR3 has 18 amino acids. Written as DNA, the CDR3 is TGTGCCAGCTCACCGAGTCTTGGGGCGAACCCCCCCGACCATGAGCAGTTCTTC. Its protein is CASSPSLGANPPDHEQFF. Together with reference TRBV18 and TRBJ2-1, the CDR3 gives the full variable domain: NAGVMQNPRHLVRRRGQEARLRCSPMKGHSHVYWYRQLPEEGLKFMVYLQKENIIDESGMPKERFSAEFPKEGPSILRIQQVVRGDSAAYFCASSPSLGANPPDHEQFFGPGTRLTVL.

J is TRBJ2-5 and V is TRBV2; D might be TRBD2 (7 bases). The CDR3 totals 15 residues. Trimming removed 9 bases from V and 4 bases from J, with 21 bases in between. Germline V lookup: CDR1 SNHLY, CDR2 FYNNEI. The CDR3 coding sequence is TGTGCCAGTATCACCCCGGCGGGGGCCTCAGAGACCCAGTACTTC. Translating gives CASITPAGASETQYF.

This clonotype was seen more than once but under ten times. This sequence joins TRBV4-2 and TRBJ2-4; TRBD1 is a possible D gene (6 bases). CDR1 and CDR2 (germline): LGHNA, YNFKEQ. The CDR3 runs to 16 residues. V was trimmed by 4 bases and J by 7 bases, leaving 20 bases between them. The CDR3 DNA sequence: TGTGCCAGCAGCCCACAGGGTTTGTTGGTCCAGAACATTCAGTACTTC. Translation gives CASSPQGLLVQNIQYF.

This clonotype showed up just a few times. CDR3 amino acids: CASSPGSFPSYEQYF. DNA of the CDR3: TGTGCCAGCAGCCCCGGCTCCTTTCCGTCCTACGAGCAGTACTTC. This chain connects TRBV13 to TRBJ2-7; D is unclear. V was pared by 5 bases and J by 1 base, with 15 bases between. The CDR3 covers 15 residues. Germline-derived CDR1 and CDR2 are PRHDT and FYEKMQ (reference sequence).

This clonotype was seen more than once but under ten times. This rearrangement joins TRBV12-3 or TRBV12-4 to TRBJ2-7, with D unclear. V lost 5 bases, J lost 7 bases, and 21 bases lay in between. This CDR3 has 15 residues. CDR3 nucleotides: TGTGCCAGCAGTATTACCGGGCCGACCTTCGTAGAGCAGTACTTC. Protein product: CASSITGPTFVEQYF.

By sample share, this clonotype is medium-sized. The genes are TRBV7-2 and TRBJ2-1; 10 bases map to TRBD1. The CDR3 runs to 16 residues. V shed 4 bases, J shed 7 bases, and the junction held 10 bases outside the gene matches. CDR1 SGHTA and CDR2 FQGNSA come from the germline V gene. The CDR3 DNA sequence: TGTGCCAGCAGCTCCGCCTGGACAGGGGGGTATAATGAGCAGTTCTTC. Encoded protein: CASSSAWTGGYNEQFF.

This clonotype came up a few times. This chain joins TRBV6-6 and TRBJ2-2, with D uncertain. With 5 bases removed from V and 3 bases from J, the gap between germline ends came to 4 bases. Looked up from germline, CDR1 is MNHNY and CDR2 is SVGAGI (reference sequence). The CDR3 has 12 residues. The CDR3 nucleotides are TGTGCCAGCAGTACACACACCGGGGAGCTGTTTTTT. Translation gives CASSTHTGELFF.

The V gene is TRBV28, the J gene TRBJ2-1, with D perhaps TRBD1 (5 bases). V was shortened by 3 bases and J by 2 bases, with 14 bases between the two germline ends. The CDR3 contains 16 residues. The germline CDR1 and CDR2 sequences are MDHEN and SYDVKM. The CDR3 spells CASSFGRVEAYNEQFF. CDR3 coding DNA: TGTGCCAGCAGTTTTGGCAGGGTAGAAGCCTACAATGAGCAGTTCTTC.

CDR3: CASSVWGQGPRNEQFF. CDR3 nucleotides: TGTGCCAGCAGCGTATGGGGGCAGGGTCCACGGAATGAGCAGTTCTTC. The chain couples TRBV9 to TRBJ2-1, with D perhaps TRBD1 (6 bases). The CDR3 is 16 residues long. Germline lookup yields CDR1 SGDLS and CDR2 YYNGEE. The germline V and J ends were trimmed by 1 base and 7 bases, with 18 bases remaining between them.

This clonotype was observed a few times. The chain recombines TRBV7-3 with TRBJ1-2; perhaps TRBD1 as D (6 bases). The V end was cut by 4 bases, the J end by 8 bases, with 14 bases between. CDR3 length equals 13 residues. The germline V gene has CDR1 SGHTA and CDR2 FQGTGA. DNA of the CDR3: TGTGCCAGCAGCTCTTCACACAGGGACGGCTACACCTTC. This sequence encodes CASSSSHRDGYTF.

The CDR3 bases are TGTGCCAGTAGTGCCCGGTTCAAGTCCGGGGAGCTGTTTTTT. It codes for CASSARFKSGELFF. The rearrangement links TRBV19 to TRBJ2-2; D not certain. Trimming removed 5 bases at V and 6 bases at J, with 13 bases between. Germline lookup yields CDR1 LNHDA and CDR2 SQIVND (reference sequence). The CDR3 runs 14 residues. Combining the CDR3 with reference TRBV19 and TRBJ2-2 gives the whole variable domain DGGITQSPKYLFRKEGQNVTLSCEQNLNHDAMYWYRQDPGQGLRLIYYSQIVNDFQKGDIAEGYSVSREKKESFPLTVTSAQKNPTAFYLCASSARFKSGELFFGEGSRLTVL.

This clonotype was recorded a few times. The gene calls are TRBV5-1 and TRBJ2-1; TRBD2 matches 7 bases. The CDR3 is made up of 17 amino acids. From germline, CDR1 is SGHRS and CDR2 YFSETQ. J lost 0 bases, V lost 1 base, and 7 bases had no gene match. The CDR3 spells CASSLRASGLSYNEQFF. CDR3 coding DNA: TGCGCCAGCAGCTTGAGGGCTAGCGGACTCTCCTACAATGAGCAGTTCTTC.